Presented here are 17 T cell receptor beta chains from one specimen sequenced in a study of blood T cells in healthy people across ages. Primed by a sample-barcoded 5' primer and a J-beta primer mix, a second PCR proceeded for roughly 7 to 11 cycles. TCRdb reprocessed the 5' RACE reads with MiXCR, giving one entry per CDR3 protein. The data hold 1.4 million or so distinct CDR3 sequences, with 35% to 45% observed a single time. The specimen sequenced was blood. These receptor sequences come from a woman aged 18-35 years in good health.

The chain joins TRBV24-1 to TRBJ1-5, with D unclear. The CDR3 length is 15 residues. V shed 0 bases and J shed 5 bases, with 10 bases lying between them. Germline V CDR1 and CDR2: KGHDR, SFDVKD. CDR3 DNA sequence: TGTGCCACCAGTGATTTGGCAGAAGACTATCAGCCCCAGCATTTT. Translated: CATSDLAEDYQPQHF.

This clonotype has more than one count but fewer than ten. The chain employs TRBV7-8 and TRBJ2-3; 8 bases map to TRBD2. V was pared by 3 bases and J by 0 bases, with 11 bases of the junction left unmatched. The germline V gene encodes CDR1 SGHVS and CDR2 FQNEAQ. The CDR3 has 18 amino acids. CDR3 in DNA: TGTGCCAGCAGCTTGCCCCTTCGGGGGGGACCTAGCACAGATACGCAGTATTTT. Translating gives CASSLPLRGGPSTDTQYF. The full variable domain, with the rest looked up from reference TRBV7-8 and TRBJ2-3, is GAGVSQSPRYKVAKRGQDVALRCDPISGHVSLFWYQQALGQGPEFLTYFQNEAQLDKSGLPSDRFFAERPEGSVSTLKIQRTQQEDSAVYLCASSLPLRGGPSTDTQYFGPGTRLTVL.

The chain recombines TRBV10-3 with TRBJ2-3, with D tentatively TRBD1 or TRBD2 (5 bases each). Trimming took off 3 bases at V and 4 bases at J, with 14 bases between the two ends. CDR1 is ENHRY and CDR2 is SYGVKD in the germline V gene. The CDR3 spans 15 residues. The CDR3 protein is CAISDRGENADTQYF. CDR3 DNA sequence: TGTGCCATCAGTGACCGGGGCGAGAACGCAGATACGCAGTATTTT.

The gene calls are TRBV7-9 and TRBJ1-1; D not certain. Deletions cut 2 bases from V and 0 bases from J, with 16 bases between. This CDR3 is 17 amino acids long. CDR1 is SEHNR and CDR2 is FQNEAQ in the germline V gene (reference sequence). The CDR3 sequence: CASSLQESLFLNTEAFF. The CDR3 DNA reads TGTGCCAGCAGCTTACAGGAGAGCCTATTCTTGAACACTGAAGCTTTCTTT.

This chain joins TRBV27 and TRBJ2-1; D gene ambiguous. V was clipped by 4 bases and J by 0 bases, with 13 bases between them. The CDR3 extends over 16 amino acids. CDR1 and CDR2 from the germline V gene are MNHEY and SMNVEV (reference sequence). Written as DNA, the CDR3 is TGTGCCAGCAGTTCCCTAGGGTCGGGCTCCTACAATGAGCAGTTCTTC. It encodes CASSSLGSGSYNEQFF.

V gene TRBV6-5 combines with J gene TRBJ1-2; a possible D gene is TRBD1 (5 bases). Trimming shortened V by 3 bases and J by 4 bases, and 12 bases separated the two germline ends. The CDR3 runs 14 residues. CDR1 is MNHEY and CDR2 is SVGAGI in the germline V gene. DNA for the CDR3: TGTGCCAGCAGTTATACTCCGGGGGGCTATGGCTACACCTTC. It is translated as CASSYTPGGYGYTF.

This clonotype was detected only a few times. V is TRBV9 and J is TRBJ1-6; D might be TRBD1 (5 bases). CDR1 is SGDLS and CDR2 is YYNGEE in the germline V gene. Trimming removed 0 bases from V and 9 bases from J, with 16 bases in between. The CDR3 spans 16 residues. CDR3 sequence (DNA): TGTGCCAGCAGCGTAGCGACCGGGACTGGGTTTTCACCCCTCCACTTT. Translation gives CASSVATGTGFSPLHF.

This chain's CDR3 is CASSLGWQEYSYEQYF. The DNA of the CDR3 is TGTGCCAGCAGCTTAGGTTGGCAGGAATACTCCTACGAGCAGTACTTC. The genes are TRBV7-2 and TRBJ2-7; D gene ambiguous. Germline CDR1 SGHTA, CDR2 FQGNSA. V was shortened by 1 base and J by 0 bases, with 13 bases between the two germline ends. The CDR3 consists of 16 residues.

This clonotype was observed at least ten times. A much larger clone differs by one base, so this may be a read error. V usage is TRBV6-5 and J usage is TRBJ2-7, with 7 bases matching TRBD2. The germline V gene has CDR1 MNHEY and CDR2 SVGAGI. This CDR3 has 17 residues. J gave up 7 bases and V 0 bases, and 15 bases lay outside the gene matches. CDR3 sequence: CASSYSSSSGYYNEQYF. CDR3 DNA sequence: TGTGCCAGCAGTTACTCGAGTAGTAGCGGGTATTACAATGAGCAGTACTTC.

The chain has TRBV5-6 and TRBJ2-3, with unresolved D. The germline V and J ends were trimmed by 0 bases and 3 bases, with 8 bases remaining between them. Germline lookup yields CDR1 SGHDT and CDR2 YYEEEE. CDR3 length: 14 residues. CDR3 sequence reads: CASSLAGKTDTQYF. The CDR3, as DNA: TGTGCCAGCAGCTTGGCGGGCAAAACAGATACGCAGTATTTT. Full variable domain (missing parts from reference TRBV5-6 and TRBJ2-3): DAGVTQSPTHLIKTRGQQVTLRCSPKSGHDTVSWYQQALGQGPQFIFQYYEEEERQRGNFPDRFSGHQFPNYSSELNVNALLLGDSALYLCASSLAGKTDTQYFGPGTRLTVL.

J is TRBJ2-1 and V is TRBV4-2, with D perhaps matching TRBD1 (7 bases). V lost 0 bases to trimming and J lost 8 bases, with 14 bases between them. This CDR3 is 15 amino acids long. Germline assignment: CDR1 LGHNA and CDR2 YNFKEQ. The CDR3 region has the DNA TGTGCCAGCAGCCAAGAGGGCAGGGGGGTTGATGAGCAGTTCTTC. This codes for CASSQEGRGVDEQFF.

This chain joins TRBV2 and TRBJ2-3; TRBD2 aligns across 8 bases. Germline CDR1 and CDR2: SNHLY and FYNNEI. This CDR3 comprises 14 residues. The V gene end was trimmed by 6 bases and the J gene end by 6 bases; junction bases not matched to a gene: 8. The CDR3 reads CASSAGLVSDTQYF. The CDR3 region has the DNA TGTGCCAGCAGCGCGGGACTAGTTTCGGATACGCAGTATTTT.

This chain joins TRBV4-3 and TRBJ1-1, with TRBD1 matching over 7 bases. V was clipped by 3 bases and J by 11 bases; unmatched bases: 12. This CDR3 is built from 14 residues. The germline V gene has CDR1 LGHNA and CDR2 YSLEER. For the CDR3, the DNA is TGCGCCAGCAGCCACCGAGGGGGCCCCGAGGAGGCTTTCTTT. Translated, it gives CASSHRGGPEEAFF.

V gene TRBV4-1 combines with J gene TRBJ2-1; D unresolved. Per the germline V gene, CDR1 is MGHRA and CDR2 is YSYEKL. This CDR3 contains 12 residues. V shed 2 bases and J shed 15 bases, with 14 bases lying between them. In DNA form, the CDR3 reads TGCGCCAGCAGCCAATCTCGGGCTAATCGGTTCTTC. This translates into CASSQSRANRFF.

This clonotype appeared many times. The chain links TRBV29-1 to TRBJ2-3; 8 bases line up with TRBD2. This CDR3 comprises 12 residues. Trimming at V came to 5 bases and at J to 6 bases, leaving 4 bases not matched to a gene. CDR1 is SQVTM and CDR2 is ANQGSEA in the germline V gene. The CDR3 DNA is TGCAGCGTTCCCAGCGGGAGCGATACGCAGTATTTT. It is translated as CSVPSGSDTQYF.

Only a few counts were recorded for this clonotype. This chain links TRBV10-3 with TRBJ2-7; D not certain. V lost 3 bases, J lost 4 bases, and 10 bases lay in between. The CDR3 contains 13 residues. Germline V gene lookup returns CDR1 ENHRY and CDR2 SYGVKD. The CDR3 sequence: CAISDPSAYEQYF. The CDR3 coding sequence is TGTGCCATCAGTGATCCATCCGCGTACGAGCAGTACTTC.

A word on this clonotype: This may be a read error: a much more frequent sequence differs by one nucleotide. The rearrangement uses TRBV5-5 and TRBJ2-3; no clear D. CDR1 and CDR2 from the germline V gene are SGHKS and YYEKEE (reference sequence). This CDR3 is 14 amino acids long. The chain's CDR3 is CASSLAVFTYTQYF. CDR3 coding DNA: TGTGCCAGCAGCTTGGCGGTTTTCACATATACGCAGTATTTT.